What follows are 7 T cell receptor beta chains derived from one specimen sequenced in a study of PD-1 blockade in mismatch repair-deficient tumors. The data were produced by immunoSEQ multiplex PCR, yet TCRdb's version contains in-frame clones alone and is incomplete. Of about 110,000 clones in the sample, about 80% were seen once. Here the sequenced sample was peripheral blood, taken roughly 13 months after starting pembrolizumab. These receptors all come from an adult with mismatch repair-deficient cancer.

The chain links TRBV5-4 to TRBJ2-7, with 7 bases identical to TRBD2. The V gene's germline CDR1 is SGHNT and CDR2 YYREEE (reference sequence). With 0 bases clipped from V and 3 bases from J, the junction kept 6 bases outside the gene matches. The CDR3 length is 15 residues. The CDR3 spells CASSLGWEGLYEQYF. CDR3 DNA: TGTGCCAGCAGCTTGGGGTGGGAGGGCCTCTACGAGCAGTACTTC.

J is TRBJ1-1 and V is TRBV6-5, with D unresolved. The CDR3 loop spans 14 amino acids. The V gene's germline CDR1 is MNHEY and CDR2 SVGAGI. V shed 0 bases and J shed 1 base, with 6 bases lying between them. CDR3 DNA: TGTGCCAGCAGTTACTCGAAGGGGAACACTGAAGCTTTCTTT. Protein sequence: CASSYSKGNTEAFF.

CDR3 bases: TGCAGCTCAGACAGGGGTGACACTGAAGCTTTCTTT. Translation gives CSSDRGDTEAFF. The chain carries TRBV29-1 and TRBJ1-1; 8 nucleotides align to TRBD1. CDR3 length: 12 amino acids. In germline, CDR1 is SQVTM, CDR2 ANQGSEA. Trimming took 8 bases from V and 3 from J; bases not matched to a gene: 5.

The chain has TRBV7-2 and TRBJ1-3, with 7 bases matching TRBD1. The CDR3 has 15 amino acids. Germline trimming cut 5 bases from V and 0 bases from J; bases unmatched to any gene: 4. Looked up from germline, CDR1 is SGHTA and CDR2 is FQGNSA. The CDR3 loop is CASSLDRVSGNTIYF. The CDR3 nucleotides read TGTGCCAGCAGCCTTGACAGGGTCTCTGGAAACACCATATATTTT.

The V gene is TRBV9, the J gene TRBJ2-3; 8 bases match TRBD2. The length of the CDR3 is 15 residues. Germline assignment: CDR1 SGDLS and CDR2 YYNGEE. Trimming cost V 6 bases and J 4 bases; bases outside gene matches: 10. The CDR3 spells CASNLAREGPDTQYF. In DNA, the CDR3 is TGTGCCAGCAACCTCGCCCGGGAGGGCCCAGATACGCAGTATTTT.

This chain connects TRBV30 to TRBJ1-2, with unresolved D. Trimming shortened V by 2 bases and J by 1 base, and 11 bases separated the two germline ends. This CDR3 region has 14 residues. Per germline, CDR1 GTSNPN and CDR2 SVGIG (reference sequence). CDR3 in amino acids: CAWSLLGHNYGYTF. Written as DNA, the CDR3 is TGTGCCTGGAGTCTTCTGGGTCATAACTATGGCTACACCTTC.

As DNA, the CDR3 is TGTGCCAGCAGCCGCGAGGGGACTATACCAGATACGCAGTATTTT. Protein sequence: CASSREGTIPDTQYF. This chain uses TRBV11-3 with TRBJ2-3, with 7 nucleotides matching TRBD2. The CDR3 runs to 15 residues. Germline CDR1 is SGHNT and CDR2 is YENEEA. The J segment lost 4 bases and the V segment lost 5 bases, leaving 9 bases of the junction unmatched.